Listed here are 18 T cell receptor beta chains from one sample, sequenced in a study of blood T cell repertoires in COVID-19. The repertoire was sequenced with immunoSEQ multiplex PCR; TCRdb's copy has only in-frame clones and lacks some. The sample has some 290,000 clones, approximately 89% seen once. Sequencing input: peripheral blood. These receptors all stem from a woman under 40 with COVID-19, enrolled during active disease.

Notes on this clone: This sample includes further DNA sequences coding for the same CDR3. The V and J genes are TRBV18 and TRBJ2-2; 7 bases line up with TRBD1. The length of the CDR3 is 15 residues. The germline gives CDR1 KGHSH, CDR2 LQKENI. The V gene end was trimmed by 1 base and the J gene end by 4 bases; junction bases not matched to a gene: 3. This chain's CDR3 is CASSPRQGPTGELFF. DNA for the CDR3: TGTGCCAGCTCACCACGACAGGGACCCACCGGGGAGCTGTTTTTT. Looking up the rest from reference TRBV18 and TRBJ2-2 gives the full variable domain: NAGVMQNPRHLVRRRGQEARLRCSPMKGHSHVYWYRQLPEEGLKFMVYLQKENIIDESGMPKERFSAEFPKEGPSILRIQQVVRGDSAAYFCASSPRQGPTGELFFGEGSRLTVL.

This clone was seen only a few times. V gene TRBV19 combines with J gene TRBJ2-6; TRBD1 is a possible D gene (5 bases). This CDR3 is built from 15 residues. V lost 5 bases and J lost 0, with 8 bases in between. Germline V gives CDR1 LNHDA, CDR2 SQIVND (reference sequence). The CDR3 region has the DNA TGTGCCAGTAGTCCGCAGGGCTCTGGGGCCAACGTCCTGACTTTC. It specifies CASSPQGSGANVLTF.

V is TRBV20-1 and J is TRBJ1-1, with D unclear. CDR1 and CDR2 from the germline V gene are DFQATT and SNEGSKA (reference sequence). The V end lost 5 bases, the J end lost 4 bases, and 8 bases lay between the germline ends. The CDR3 totals 11 residues. The CDR3 DNA reads as TGCAGTGCTCCAGTACGCACTGAAGCTTTCTTT. Translation: CSAPVRTEAFF.

The chain has TRBV11-2 and TRBJ2-5; 12 nucleotides agree with TRBD2. In germline, CDR1 is SGHAT, CDR2 FQNNGV. The J segment lost 5 bases and the V segment lost 4 bases, leaving 14 bases of the junction unmatched. The CDR3 runs to 18 residues. This CDR3 reads CASSSSFPLAGGSETQYF. CDR3 DNA sequence: TGTGCCAGCAGCTCAAGTTTCCCCCTAGCGGGGGGGTCGGAGACCCAGTACTTC.

The chain couples TRBV24-1 to TRBJ2-2; D is perhaps TRBD2 (6 bases). The V end lost 4 bases, the J end lost 4 bases, and 9 bases lay between the germline ends. The CDR3 sequence is 14 residues long. The germline CDR1 and CDR2 sequences are KGHDR and SFDVKD. CDR3 nucleotides: TGTGCCACCAGTGAGGGGGGTTCCACCGGGGAGCTGTTTTTT. Protein sequence: CATSEGGSTGELFF.

The chain's CDR3 is CASSWGTGDSYEQYF. CDR3 DNA sequence: TGCGCCAGCAGCTGGGGGACAGGCGACTCCTACGAGCAGTACTTC. The rearrangement links TRBV5-1 to TRBJ2-7; 8 nucleotides match TRBD1. J lost 0 bases, V lost 3 bases, and 5 bases had no gene match. The CDR3 is 15 amino acids. Per germline, CDR1 SGHRS and CDR2 YFSETQ.

Only a few counts were recorded for this clone. The genes are TRBV6-5 and TRBJ1-2; no reliable D call. From germline, CDR1 is MNHEY and CDR2 SVGAGI. Trimming pared 0 bases from V and 4 bases from J, leaving 12 bases between. The CDR3 extends over 15 amino acids. CDR3 DNA: TGTGCCAGCAGTTACTCGACGGGGAGGTCCTATGGCTACACCTTC. Residues: CASSYSTGRSYGYTF.

The rearrangement links TRBV7-2 to TRBJ2-1; D possibly corresponds to TRBD2 (7 bases). Germline CDR1 reads SGHTA; CDR2 reads FQGNSA. Trimming left V 0 bases short and J 9 bases short, with 12 bases between. CDR3 length: 14 residues. The DNA of the CDR3 is TGTGCCAGCAGCTTAGCCGGGGGGCGGGGTGAGCAGTTCTTC. Protein sequence: CASSLAGGRGEQFF.

In DNA, the CDR3 is TGTGCCAGCAGAGCACCCGGCAGGGCGAACACTGAAGCTTTCTTT. Encoded protein: CASRAPGRANTEAFF. The V gene is TRBV6-5, the J gene TRBJ1-1, with TRBD1 as a possible D gene (5 bases). The CDR3 runs 15 residues. The V gene's germline CDR1 is MNHEY and CDR2 SVGAGI. V lost 6 bases and J lost 1, with 15 bases in between.

This clone has only a few counts. J is TRBJ1-2 and V is TRBV19; 8 bases are shared with TRBD1. This CDR3 has 12 residues. Per germline, CDR1 LNHDA and CDR2 SQIVND (reference sequence). J was trimmed by 6 bases and V by 7 bases; bases with no gene match: 4. CDR3 sequence (DNA): TGTGCCAGTACCGACAGGGGTCATGGCTACACCTTC. Its protein product is CASTDRGHGYTF.

This clone was found a few times. The chain combines TRBV29-1 with TRBJ2-1; 8 nucleotides align to TRBD2. The germline CDR1 and CDR2 sequences are SQVTM and ANQGSEA. This CDR3 is 13 amino acids long. V gave up 4 bases and J gave up 5 bases; unmatched junction bases: 4. CDR3 DNA: TGCAGCGTTGGTAGCGGGGAGGACAATGAGCAGTTCTTC. Translating it yields CSVGSGEDNEQFF.

The V and J genes are TRBV7-2 and TRBJ2-2; D is unresolved. Trimming shortened V by 5 bases and J by 4 bases, and 11 bases separated the two germline ends. This CDR3 has 14 amino acids. Germline-derived CDR1 and CDR2 are SGHTA and FQGNSA. CDR3 in DNA: TGTGCCAGCAGCATACGGCGGCTCACCGGGGAGCTGTTTTTT. Protein: CASSIRRLTGELFF.

The chain employs TRBV6-6 and TRBJ1-2, with 7 bases identical to TRBD1. V gave up 2 bases and J gave up 8 bases; unmatched junction bases: 8. This CDR3 has 14 residues. The V gene's germline CDR1 is MNHNY and CDR2 SVGAGI (reference sequence). CDR3 DNA: TGTGCCAGCAGTTACCAAACAGGGGTTGGAGGCTACACCTTC. Translated, it gives CASSYQTGVGGYTF.

The chain couples TRBV15 to TRBJ1-1; 8 bases agree with TRBD1. CDR3 length: 15 amino acids. With 3 bases clipped from V and 4 bases from J, the junction kept 7 bases outside the gene matches. Germline values: CDR1 LNHNV, CDR2 YYDKDF (reference sequence). The DNA of the CDR3 is TGTGCCACCAGCAGGGATCGACAGGGGAGCACTGAAGCTTTCTTT. Amino acid sequence: CATSRDRQGSTEAFF.

The V and J genes are TRBV11-2 and TRBJ2-1; unclear D gene. Per the germline V gene, CDR1 is SGHAT and CDR2 is FQNNGV. The CDR3 length is 17 residues. The V end was cut by 2 bases, the J end by 0 bases, with 14 bases between. This CDR3 is CASSLTPAASSYNEQFF. CDR3 nucleotide sequence: TGTGCCAGCAGCTTAACACCGGCAGCTAGCTCCTACAATGAGCAGTTCTTC.

The chain is built from TRBV10-2 and TRBJ1-2; tentative D call: TRBD1 (5 bases). The CDR3 is 15 residues long. Germline-derived CDR1 and CDR2 are WSHSY and SAAADI. The germline V and J ends were trimmed by 3 bases and 6 bases, with 17 bases remaining between them. The CDR3 bases are TGCGCCAGCAGTGAAGTTAGGGCGACGGACAATGGCTACACCTTC. Its protein is CASSEVRATDNGYTF.

V gene TRBV27 combines with J gene TRBJ1-1, with a tentative D call TRBD1 (6 bases). CDR3 size: 15 residues. The ends were cut back, 3 bases at V and 6 bases at J, with 17 bases in the middle. Germline V gene sequence: CDR1 MNHEY, CDR2 SMNVEV (reference sequence). The CDR3 is CASSFRRGISSEAFF. CDR3 bases: TGTGCCAGCAGTTTCAGAAGGGGGATCTCATCTGAAGCTTTCTTT.

The genes are TRBV6-8 and TRBJ1-2; TRBD1 agrees at 7 bases. This CDR3 comprises 20 residues. J lost 2 bases, V lost 2 bases, and 20 bases had no gene match. Germline loops: CDR1 MNHGY, CDR2 SAAAGT. For the CDR3, the DNA is TGTGCCAGCAGTTACCCCCCACCCTACAGGGGTTACCCGGCAAACTATGGCTACACCTTC. As protein: CASSYPPPYRGYPANYGYTF.